One sample yielded the 19 T cell receptor beta chains listed below, sequenced in a study of blood T cell repertoires in COVID-19. Repertoires were generated with immunoSEQ multiplex PCR, while TCRdb's copy carries only in-frame clones and drops some. The sample yields hundreds of thousands of clones, 70% to 85% seen once. Sequencing used peripheral blood. The source of these receptors is a woman of 80 years or more with acute or convalescent COVID-19.

This clone was seen a few times. The chain is built from TRBV5-4 and TRBJ2-3; a possible D gene is TRBD1 (6 bases). Deletions cut 4 bases from V and 4 bases from J, with 13 bases between. The CDR3 has 14 residues. Germline CDR1 is SGHNT and CDR2 is YYREEE (reference sequence). The CDR3 loop reads CASSLQGTADTQYF. DNA for the CDR3: TGTGCCAGCAGCCTCCAGGGGACCGCAGATACGCAGTATTTT.

The gene calls are TRBV3-1 (or the pseudogene TRBV3-2) and TRBJ1-6, with 12 bases matching TRBD1. Germline CDR1 LGHDT, CDR2 YNNKEL (reference sequence). Trimming removed 6 bases from V and 5 bases from J; junction bases left unmatched: 14. This CDR3 region has 19 residues. The CDR3 here is CASRPKGVGTGGDNSPLHF. The DNA of the CDR3 is TGTGCCAGCAGACCAAAGGGAGTAGGGACAGGGGGCGATAATTCACCCCTCCACTTT.

The rearrangement uses TRBV19 and TRBJ1-3, with no clear D. The CDR3 has 14 amino acids. Per the germline V gene, CDR1 is LNHDA and CDR2 is SQIVND (reference sequence). Trimming left V 9 bases short and J 2 bases short, with 14 bases between. CDR3 DNA: TGTGCCAGCACCTCCCGCGGGACTGGAAACACCATATATTTT. Its protein product is CASTSRGTGNTIYF.

J is TRBJ2-5 and V is TRBV11-2, with TRBD1 as a possible D gene (6 bases). The CDR3 is 14 amino acids. Between the trimmed V and J ends, which lost 5 bases and 5 bases, there was a span of 15 bases. Germline V gene sequence: CDR1 SGHAT, CDR2 FQNNGV. DNA for the CDR3: TGTGCCAGCAGCCCTACAGGGACCCCGGAGACCCAGTACTTC. Translating it yields CASSPTGTPETQYF.

In its sample, this clone was seen a few times. The chain couples TRBV10-3 to TRBJ1-5; 7 bases align to TRBD1. The CDR3 covers 13 residues. The junction had 5 bases not matched to a gene; V was cut back by 7 bases and J by 5 bases. Germline CDR1 and CDR2: ENHRY and SYGVKD. CDR3 residues: CAINPDRDQPQHF. The CDR3 coding sequence is TGTGCCATCAACCCTGACAGGGATCAGCCCCAGCATTTT.

This chain links TRBV5-1 with TRBJ1-6; 9 nucleotides agree with TRBD1. This CDR3 is built from 15 residues. Germline CDR1 SGHRS, CDR2 YFSETQ. Trimming took 2 bases from V and 7 from J; bases not matched to a gene: 4. The CDR3 coding sequence is TGCGCCAGCAGCTTTCTAGGGACAGGGAATTCACCCCTCCACTTT. Translated: CASSFLGTGNSPLHF.

CDR3 region: CASSQDNGAPSVFF. Here the CDR3 DNA reads TGTGCCAGCAGCCAAGATAATGGAGCCCCTTCGGTTTTCTTT. The chain employs TRBV3-1 (or the pseudogene TRBV3-2) and TRBJ1-1; D gene ambiguous. CDR3 length: 14 residues. The germline gives CDR1 LGHDT, CDR2 YNNKEL (reference sequence). The V end lost 0 bases, the J end lost 13 bases, and 18 bases lay between the germline ends.

The chain is built from TRBV7-2 and TRBJ2-7; weak D call: TRBD2 (6 bases). The V gene lost 4 bases and the J gene lost 4 bases, with 17 bases spanning the gap. The CDR3 totals 15 residues. Germline-derived CDR1 and CDR2 are SGHTA and FQGNSA. Here the CDR3 reads CASSSIRDGRYEQYF. CDR3 DNA sequence: TGTGCCAGCAGCTCGATCCGGGACGGGAGATACGAGCAGTACTTC.

In this sample, this clone turned up a few times. The chain joins TRBV19 to TRBJ1-1; unclear D gene. Between the trimmed V and J ends, which lost 10 bases and 4 bases, there was a span of 16 bases. Germline lookup yields CDR1 LNHDA and CDR2 SQIVND (reference sequence). The CDR3 is 13 residues long. The CDR3 DNA reads as TGTGCCACCGAGCGGAGGGTGGGCACTGAAGCTTTCTTT. Amino acid sequence: CATERRVGTEAFF.

The chain joins TRBV6-1 to TRBJ1-6; D not certain. V was cut by 0 bases and J by 0 bases, with 9 bases left in between. CDR3 length: 17 amino acids. Germline V gene data show CDR1 as MNHNS and CDR2 as SASEGT. The CDR3 DNA reads TGTGCCAGCAGTGAAGCCGGGTTGCGCTCCTATAATTCACCCCTCCACTTT. Amino acids: CASSEAGLRSYNSPLHF.

The chain recombines TRBV19 with TRBJ2-6; no clear D gene. CDR3 length: 15 residues. The V gene's germline CDR1 is LNHDA and CDR2 SQIVND (reference sequence). The germline V and J ends were trimmed by 5 bases and 3 bases, with 11 bases remaining between them. This chain's CDR3 is CASSRQVFGANVLTF. In nucleotides, the CDR3 is TGTGCCAGTAGTCGGCAGGTCTTTGGGGCCAACGTCCTGACTTTC. Supplemented by reference TRBV19 and TRBJ2-6, the full variable domain reads DGGITQSPKYLFRKEGQNVTLSCEQNLNHDAMYWYRQDPGQGLRLIYYSQIVNDFQKGDIAEGYSVSREKKESFPLTVTSAQKNPTAFYLCASSRQVFGANVLTFGAGSRLTVL.

The V gene is TRBV2, the J gene TRBJ2-5, with D perhaps TRBD2 (6 bases). This CDR3 region has 14 residues. From germline, CDR1 is SNHLY and CDR2 FYNNEI. Trimming pared 4 bases from V and 4 bases from J, leaving 13 bases between. CDR3 sequence reads: CASSVEGLGETQYF. The CDR3 nucleotides are TGTGCCAGCAGTGTGGAGGGGCTTGGAGAGACCCAGTACTTC.

This clone was found once. This chain connects TRBV4-1 to TRBJ1-5; 9 nucleotides agree with TRBD1. The CDR3 has 17 amino acids. Germline-derived CDR1 and CDR2 are MGHRA and YSYEKL. Trimming at V came to 0 bases and at J to 2 bases, leaving 5 bases not matched to a gene. The CDR3: CASSQEGQGYGNQPQHF. The CDR3, as DNA: TGCGCCAGCAGCCAAGAGGGACAGGGCTATGGCAATCAGCCCCAGCATTTT.

The CDR3 region has the DNA TGTGCCATCAGTGAAAGGGGAGGGAACACTGAAGCTTTCTTT. Protein product: CAISERGGNTEAFF. The genes are TRBV10-3 and TRBJ1-1; perhaps TRBD1 as D (5 bases). This CDR3 contains 14 residues. Germline CDR1 reads ENHRY; CDR2 reads SYGVKD. Trimming took off 3 bases at V and 1 base at J, with 9 bases between the two ends.

This chain links TRBV28 with TRBJ1-2; the D gene is possibly TRBD1 (6 bases). The CDR3 consists of 12 residues. The ends were cut back, 4 bases at V and 6 bases at J, with 9 bases in the middle. Germline CDR1 and CDR2: MDHEN and SYDVKM. CDR3 sequence (DNA): TGTGCCAGCAGTTCTACAGGGAATGGCTACACCTTC. Translation gives CASSSTGNGYTF.

Concerning this clone itself: The same CDR3 also results from other DNA sequences found in this sample. The V call is TRBV29-1, the J call TRBJ1-2; a weak D match, TRBD1 (5 bases). Germline V gene data show CDR1 as SQVTM and CDR2 as ANQGSEA. V was pared by 2 bases and J by 2 bases, with 6 bases between. CDR3 length equals 12 residues. The CDR3 DNA follows: TGCAGCGTTGAAAGGGGAAACTATGGCTACACCTTC. Its protein product is CSVERGNYGYTF. Variable domain in full (rest from reference TRBV29-1 and TRBJ1-2): SAVISQKPSRDICQRGTSLTIQCQVDSQVTMMFWYRQQPGQSLTLIATANQGSEATYESGFVIDKFPISRPNLTFSTLTVSNMSPEDSSIYLCSVERGNYGYTFGSGTRLTVV.

This clone was counted only a few times. In nucleotides, the CDR3 is TGTGCCAGCTCACAGACAGGGTACCTAAACACTGAAGCTTTCTTT. Translating gives CASSQTGYLNTEAFF. The V and J genes are TRBV18 and TRBJ1-1; 7 bases match TRBD1. V shed 4 bases, J shed 2 bases, and the junction held 7 bases outside the gene matches. Germline values: CDR1 KGHSH, CDR2 LQKENI. This CDR3 region has 15 residues.

The chain has TRBV5-1 and TRBJ2-7, with 10 bases that match TRBD1. Germline V CDR1 and CDR2: SGHRS, YFSETQ. The CDR3 consists of 16 residues. Losses at the gene ends were 4 bases for V and 0 bases for J; bases not matched to a gene: 7. This CDR3 reads CASSPRTGGNSYEQYF. In nucleotides, the CDR3 is TGCGCCAGCAGCCCCCGGACAGGGGGGAACTCCTACGAGCAGTACTTC.

The chain recombines TRBV6-5 with TRBJ1-2, with TRBD1 identical over 9 bases. V gave up 4 bases and J gave up 5 bases; unmatched junction bases: 5. The germline gives CDR1 MNHEY, CDR2 SVGAGI. The CDR3 is 14 residues long. The CDR3 nucleotides read TGTGCCAGCAGTTCCATGACAGGGGGATATGGCTACACCTTC. Its protein product is CASSSMTGGYGYTF.